The following is a T cell receptor (beta chain) sequence with its context. These data originate in a study of shared clonotypes between healthy human individuals. Clones were sequenced by immunoSEQ multiplex PCR, and TCRdb holds only the in-frame ones, with some missing. The data hold approximately 720,000 clones, with 92% observed a single time. From germline, CDR1 is MNHEY and CDR2 SMNVEV (reference sequence). The CDR3 length is 15 residues. Trimming left V 6 bases short and J 5 bases short, with 18 bases between. Naive CD8 cells were CD45RO-negative, positively selected for CCR7, excluding terminally differentiated effector memory CD45RA+ cells.

Sequenced material: naive CD8+ T cells sorted from blood. The TCR sequence derives from a man aged 30-40 years in good health. J is TRBJ2-3 and V is TRBV27, with D perhaps TRBD1 (6 bases). The CDR3, as DNA: TGTGCCAGCAGAATAACTTTGGGGGCCATAGATACGCAGTATTTT. It is translated as CASRITLGAIDTQYF.